This T cell receptor beta chain was observed in a study of siplizumab effects on memory and regulatory T cells. Study-wide findings and caveats: The alloreactive clones that mapped to unstimulated subsets made up only a minor fraction.

V lost 6 bases and J 4 bases, leaving 15 bases between the germline ends. Per germline, CDR1 SGHAT and CDR2 FQNNGV. This CDR3 contains 14 residues. On this clone: Its cognate antigen is unknown.

Libraries were prepared by immunoSEQ multiplex PCR; TCRdb keeps only in-frame clonotypes and omits some of them. The sample yields tens of thousands of clones, approximately 93% seen once. The TCR sequence derives from a human donor in good health. Sequenced input: CD8+ T cells sorted from blood. The rearrangement uses TRBV11-2 and TRBJ1-2, with D tentatively TRBD1 (6 bases). As DNA, the CDR3 is TGTGCCAGCAGATGGACAGAAAACCGCTATGGCTACACCTTC. Its translation: CASRWTENRYGYTF. Full variable domain (missing parts from reference TRBV11-2 and TRBJ1-2): EAGVAQSPRYKIIEKRQSVAFWCNPISGHATLYWYQQILGQGPKLLIQFQNNGVVDDSQLPKDRFSAERLKGVDSTLKIQPAKLEDSAVYLCASRWTENRYGYTFGSGTRLTVV.